This is a list of T cell receptor beta chains from one sample in a study of chemoradiotherapy in HPV16-positive cancers. The method was immunoSEQ multiplex PCR; TCRdb's version includes in-frame clones alone and lacks a portion of them. The sample includes under 35,000 clones, 88% of them seen just once. Sample: blood, taken from a patient who underwent chemoradiotherapy. These receptor sequences come from a human donor with HPV-associated anogenital cancer. Both conserved end residues are part of each CDR3. Each record gives: J gene, clone size, V gene, D gene, CDR3 protein, CDR3 DNA. D genes are given only for firm matches. Where a row states a size, it is once, few, many or the class of an expanded clone; other rows omit it.

j_call: TRBJ2-2; clone_size: -; v_call: TRBV5-4; d_call: -; cdr3_aa: CASSVQGRKTGELFF; cdr3_nt: TGTGCCAGCAGCGTACAGGGGAGGAAAACCGGGGAGCTGTTTTTT
j_call: TRBJ1-1; clone_size: -; v_call: TRBV29-1; d_call: -; cdr3_aa: CSVDENTEAFF; cdr3_nt: TGCAGCGTTGACGAGAACACTGAAGCTTTCTTT
j_call: TRBJ1-2; clone_size: -; v_call: TRBV7-6; d_call: -; cdr3_aa: CASSARTAPNYGYTF; cdr3_nt: TGTGCCAGCAGCGCCCGGACAGCTCCTAACTATGGCTACACCTTC
j_call: TRBJ2-7; clone_size: large; v_call: TRBV2; d_call: -; cdr3_aa: CASTLPRVGSYEQYF; cdr3_nt: TGTGCCAGCACCCTCCCCCGAGTAGGGAGCTACGAGCAGTACTTC
j_call: TRBJ2-7; clone_size: -; v_call: TRBV7-6; d_call: -; cdr3_aa: CASSFSAGSGFYYEQYF; cdr3_nt: TGTGCCAGCAGCTTTTCGGCGGGGTCGGGCTTCTACTACGAGCAGTACTTC
j_call: TRBJ1-2; clone_size: -; v_call: TRBV28; d_call: TRBD1; cdr3_aa: CASSSDRGGYTF; cdr3_nt: TGTGCCAGCAGTTCGGACAGGGGTGGCTACACCTTC
j_call: TRBJ2-1; clone_size: few; v_call: TRBV7-9; d_call: TRBD2; cdr3_aa: CASSLLAVSSYNEQFF; cdr3_nt: TGTGCCAGCAGCTTACTAGCGGTTTCTTCCTACAATGAGCAGTTCTTC
j_call: TRBJ2-2; clone_size: -; v_call: TRBV4-2; d_call: -; cdr3_aa: CASSQESRTPGGELFF; cdr3_nt: TGTGCCAGCAGCCAAGAATCTAGGACACCCGGAGGTGAGCTGTTTTTT
j_call: TRBJ2-3; clone_size: -; v_call: TRBV28; d_call: -; cdr3_aa: CASSPGTDTQYF; cdr3_nt: TGTGCCAGCAGTCCGGGGACAGATACGCAGTATTTT
j_call: TRBJ1-1; clone_size: once; v_call: TRBV5-1; d_call: TRBD1; cdr3_aa: CASSWGQGAPLGTEAFF; cdr3_nt: TGCGCCAGCAGCTGGGGACAGGGGGCCCCTTTGGGCACTGAAGCTTTCTTT
j_call: TRBJ2-7; clone_size: -; v_call: TRBV6-5; d_call: TRBD1; cdr3_aa: CASSSRTGTYEQYF; cdr3_nt: TGTGCCAGCAGCTCCCGGACAGGTACCTACGAGCAGTACTTC